The rows below give T cell receptor beta chains drawn from one sample of a study of blood T cell repertoires in COVID-19. TCRdb's copy holds only in-frame clones and misses some; the assay was immunoSEQ multiplex PCR. The sample yields about 60,000 clones, 70% to 85% seen once. The sequencing input was peripheral blood. Source of these receptors: a human donor in a cohort sampled during active COVID-19. Each CDR3 is given with its conserved first and last residue. The D gene is left open where the match is weak. Clone size is given for some rows only: seen once, a few or many times, or a class if the clone is expanded.

v_call: TRBV9; j_call: TRBJ1-5; d_call: TRBD1; clone_size: .; cdr3_aa: CASSAGTGGNQPQHF; cdr3_nt: TGTGCCAGCAGCGCCGGGACAGGGGGAAATCAGCCCCAGCATTTT
v_call: TRBV5-4; j_call: TRBJ2-7; d_call: TRBD1; clone_size: .; cdr3_aa: CASSLSRDRAYEQYF; cdr3_nt: TGTGCCAGCAGCTTGAGCCGGGACAGGGCCTACGAGCAGTACTTC
v_call: TRBV7-2; j_call: TRBJ2-5; d_call: .; clone_size: .; cdr3_aa: CASSLVLQETQYF; cdr3_nt: TGTGCCAGCAGCTTAGTCCTCCAAGAGACCCAGTACTTC
v_call: TRBV5-1; j_call: TRBJ2-7; d_call: .; clone_size: few; cdr3_aa: CASGTQGSYEQYF; cdr3_nt: TGCGCCAGCGGTACTCAGGGATCCTACGAGCAGTACTTC
v_call: TRBV30; j_call: TRBJ2-7; d_call: .; clone_size: many; cdr3_aa: CAWRKSRQLSYEQYF; cdr3_nt: TGTGCCTGGAGAAAGTCCAGGCAACTCTCCTACGAGCAGTACTTC
v_call: TRBV2; j_call: TRBJ1-1; d_call: .; clone_size: few; cdr3_aa: CASSTLTVNTEAFF; cdr3_nt: TGTGCCAGCTCCACTCTGACAGTGAACACTGAAGCTTTCTTT
v_call: TRBV6-6; j_call: TRBJ2-7; d_call: TRBD2; clone_size: .; cdr3_aa: CASTGLAGGTSEQYF; cdr3_nt: TGTGCCAGCACCGGACTAGCGGGGGGGACCAGTGAGCAGTACTTC
v_call: TRBV28; j_call: TRBJ1-2; d_call: TRBD1; clone_size: .; cdr3_aa: CASSGQVVRGGYTF; cdr3_nt: TGTGCCAGCAGTGGACAGGTTGTCCGGGGAGGCTACACCTTC
v_call: TRBV5-1; j_call: TRBJ2-7; d_call: .; clone_size: .; cdr3_aa: CASSSLGGGPYEQYF; cdr3_nt: TGCGCCAGCAGCTCTCTCGGAGGAGGCCCCTACGAGCAGTACTTC
v_call: TRBV3-1/TRBV3-2; j_call: TRBJ2-7; d_call: TRBD2; clone_size: .; cdr3_aa: CASSQGLALSYEQYF; cdr3_nt: TGTGCCAGCAGCCAAGGACTAGCCCTCTCCTACGAGCAGTACTTC
v_call: TRBV5-4; j_call: TRBJ2-3; d_call: TRBD2; clone_size: .; cdr3_aa: CASSLAGVGDTQYF; cdr3_nt: TGTGCCAGCAGCTTAGCGGGGGTGGGAGATACGCAGTATTTT
v_call: TRBV9; j_call: TRBJ2-3; d_call: TRBD1; clone_size: .; cdr3_aa: CASSGRRQGYADTQYF; cdr3_nt: TGTGCCAGCAGCGGAAGAAGACAGGGGTATGCGGATACGCAGTATTTT
v_call: TRBV28; j_call: TRBJ2-1; d_call: TRBD1; clone_size: .; cdr3_aa: CASQLGTGTYNEQFF; cdr3_nt: TGTGCCAGCCAACTGGGGACAGGAACCTACAATGAGCAGTTCTTC
v_call: TRBV2; j_call: TRBJ2-2; d_call: .; clone_size: few; cdr3_aa: CASVRQIVVTGELFF; cdr3_nt: TGTGCCAGCGTCAGACAGATCGTAGTCACCGGGGAGCTGTTTTTT
v_call: TRBV6-6; j_call: TRBJ1-6; d_call: TRBD1; clone_size: .; cdr3_aa: CASSPQGSSYNSPLHF; cdr3_nt: TGTGCCAGCAGTCCACAGGGGAGCTCCTATAATTCACCCCTCCACTTT
v_call: TRBV5-1; j_call: TRBJ2-7; d_call: TRBD1; clone_size: .; cdr3_aa: CASSLARTGAYEQYF; cdr3_nt: TGCGCCAGCAGCTTGGCCCGGACAGGGGCCTACGAGCAGTACTTC
v_call: TRBV6-2/TRBV6-3; j_call: TRBJ2-1; d_call: .; clone_size: .; cdr3_aa: CASSHQGSYSYNEQFF; cdr3_nt: TGTGCCAGCAGTCATCAGGGCTCTTACTCCTACAATGAGCAGTTCTTC
v_call: TRBV5-5; j_call: TRBJ1-1; d_call: TRBD1; clone_size: .; cdr3_aa: CASSFTDRSNTEAFF; cdr3_nt: TGTGCCAGCAGCTTCACGGACAGGTCGAACACTGAAGCTTTCTTT
v_call: TRBV3-1/TRBV3-2; j_call: TRBJ2-3; d_call: TRBD2; clone_size: .; cdr3_aa: CASSQERSLASGGTDTQYF; cdr3_nt: TGTGCCAGCAGCCAAGAGCGCTCCCTGGCTAGCGGAGGCACAGATACGCAGTATTTT
v_call: TRBV11-2; j_call: TRBJ1-3; d_call: .; clone_size: few; cdr3_aa: CASSGRVTGNTIYF; cdr3_nt: TGTGCCAGCAGTGGCAGGGTTACTGGAAACACCATATATTTT
v_call: TRBV19; j_call: TRBJ1-5; d_call: .; clone_size: .; cdr3_aa: CASSSQGRVHHF; cdr3_nt: TGTGCCAGTAGTTCACAGGGTAGAGTCCACCATTTT
v_call: TRBV5-8; j_call: TRBJ1-3; d_call: .; clone_size: .; cdr3_aa: CATRPQLIAGNTIYF; cdr3_nt: TGTGCCACTAGGCCCCAGCTGATAGCTGGAAACACCATATATTTT
v_call: TRBV5-6; j_call: TRBJ1-2; d_call: .; clone_size: .; cdr3_aa: CASSLGWLAENGYTF; cdr3_nt: TGTGCCAGCAGCTTGGGATGGTTGGCAGAAAATGGCTACACCTTC
v_call: TRBV4-1; j_call: TRBJ2-1; d_call: .; clone_size: .; cdr3_aa: CASSQDPSGSASGGEQFF; cdr3_nt: TGCGCCAGCAGCCAAGACCCTAGCGGGTCCGCCTCAGGGGGTGAGCAGTTCTTC
v_call: TRBV5-1; j_call: TRBJ2-2; d_call: .; clone_size: .; cdr3_aa: CASSLVQGIGELFF; cdr3_nt: TGCGCCAGCAGCTTGGTACAGGGAATAGGGGAGCTGTTTTTT
v_call: TRBV19; j_call: TRBJ2-2; d_call: .; clone_size: .; cdr3_aa: CASNLQGGGELFF; cdr3_nt: TGTGCCAGTAATCTTCAGGGTGGCGGGGAGCTGTTTTTT
v_call: TRBV6-2/TRBV6-3; j_call: TRBJ2-7; d_call: .; clone_size: .; cdr3_aa: CASSSRDITYEQYF; cdr3_nt: TGTGCCAGCAGTTCCCGGGACATAACCTACGAGCAGTACTTC
v_call: TRBV5-1; j_call: TRBJ1-1; d_call: TRBD1; clone_size: .; cdr3_aa: CASSSRTGINMNTEAFF; cdr3_nt: TGCGCCAGCAGTTCCCGGACAGGAATAAATATGAACACTGAAGCTTTCTTT
v_call: TRBV5-4; j_call: TRBJ2-1; d_call: .; clone_size: .; cdr3_aa: CASSSGTSRNNYNEQFF; cdr3_nt: TGTGCCAGCAGCAGCGGGACAAGTCGAAATAACTACAATGAGCAGTTCTTC
v_call: TRBV29-1; j_call: TRBJ2-7; d_call: .; clone_size: .; cdr3_aa: CSVELQGTLSYEQYF; cdr3_nt: TGCAGCGTCGAGTTACAAGGGACACTCTCCTACGAGCAGTACTTC
v_call: TRBV15; j_call: TRBJ2-5; d_call: TRBD2; clone_size: .; cdr3_aa: CATSRIAGGPGETQYF; cdr3_nt: TGTGCCACCAGCAGAATAGCGGGGGGCCCTGGAGAGACCCAGTACTTC
v_call: TRBV4-2; j_call: TRBJ2-3; d_call: TRBD2; clone_size: .; cdr3_aa: CASSPTSGGARDTQYF; cdr3_nt: TGTGCCAGCAGCCCGACTAGCGGGGGGGCCAGGGATACGCAGTATTTT
v_call: TRBV7-9; j_call: TRBJ2-1; d_call: TRBD1; clone_size: once; cdr3_aa: CASSPGQGEQFF; cdr3_nt: TGTGCCAGCAGCCCGGGACAGGGAGAGCAGTTCTTC
v_call: TRBV5-6; j_call: TRBJ1-3; d_call: TRBD1; clone_size: once; cdr3_aa: CASSLQGVANTIYF; cdr3_nt: TGTGCCAGCAGCTTGCAGGGGGTTGCAAACACCATATATTTT
v_call: TRBV27; j_call: TRBJ1-6; d_call: .; clone_size: .; cdr3_aa: CASSRDQGWSPLHF; cdr3_nt: TGTGCCAGCAGCCGGGACCAGGGGTGGTCACCCCTCCACTTT
v_call: TRBV6-5; j_call: TRBJ1-6; d_call: .; clone_size: .; cdr3_aa: CASSQGHNSPLHF; cdr3_nt: TGTGCCAGCAGCCAGGGCCATAATTCACCCCTCCACTTT
v_call: TRBV6-5; j_call: TRBJ1-4; d_call: TRBD1; clone_size: .; cdr3_aa: CASSSPDRGRLFF; cdr3_nt: TGTGCCAGCAGTTCCCCGGACAGGGGGAGACTGTTTTTT
v_call: TRBV9; j_call: TRBJ1-2; d_call: .; clone_size: few; cdr3_aa: CASSASTNYGYTF; cdr3_nt: TGTGCCAGCAGCGCCAGTACTAACTATGGCTACACCTTC
v_call: TRBV29-1; j_call: TRBJ1-1; d_call: .; clone_size: few; cdr3_aa: CSVQRYPRGAFF; cdr3_nt: TGCAGCGTTCAGCGTTACCCAAGGGGAGCTTTCTTT
v_call: TRBV5-5; j_call: TRBJ2-7; d_call: .; clone_size: once; cdr3_aa: CASSLSIGDQYEQYF; cdr3_nt: TGTGCCAGCAGCTTAAGTATCGGGGATCAATACGAGCAGTACTTC
v_call: TRBV11-2; j_call: TRBJ2-7; d_call: TRBD1; clone_size: .; cdr3_aa: CASSLRGQVDEQYF; cdr3_nt: TGTGCCAGCAGCTTAAGAGGACAGGTCGACGAGCAGTACTTC
v_call: TRBV29-1; j_call: TRBJ2-5; d_call: TRBD2; clone_size: .; cdr3_aa: CSVDGGGAPQETQYF; cdr3_nt: TGCAGCGTTGACGGCGGGGGGGCTCCCCAGGAGACCCAGTACTTC
v_call: TRBV27; j_call: TRBJ2-1; d_call: TRBD2; clone_size: .; cdr3_aa: CASSPGTSGGAEQFF; cdr3_nt: TGTGCCAGCAGTCCGGGGACTAGCGGGGGGGCTGAGCAGTTCTTC
v_call: TRBV19; j_call: TRBJ2-1; d_call: TRBD2; clone_size: .; cdr3_aa: CASSIGRGGYNEQFF; cdr3_nt: TGTGCCAGTAGTATTGGGCGGGGGGGGTACAATGAGCAGTTCTTC
v_call: TRBV12-5; j_call: TRBJ1-1; d_call: TRBD1; clone_size: .; cdr3_aa: CASGLFAGGGRTEAFF; cdr3_nt: TGTGCTAGTGGTTTGTTCGCAGGGGGTGGAAGAACTGAAGCTTTCTTT